This T cell receptor (beta chain) originates from a study of blood T cell repertoires in COVID-19. In the study overall: Acute and convalescent COVID-19 samples came from the United States, Italy and Spain.

This clone was counted ten times or more. In the original workflow: Counts of nucleated cells, estimated from reference gene primer amplification, were obtained. Using immunoSEQ multiplex PCR, the repertoire was profiled, and TCRdb retains in-frame clones only, with some absent. The DNA was the basis for D and trimming; V, J and clone size are from that table. The repertoire consists of 150,000 to 200,000 clones, with around 76% occurring once and the leading ten covering less than 20%. V lost 7 bases and J 3 bases, leaving 15 bases between the germline ends. This CDR3 spans 13 amino acids. Per the germline V gene, CDR1 is SQVTM and CDR2 is ANQGSEA. Cohort assignment relied on participant-reported clinical history.

The TCR was taken from a woman between 45 and 60 years old with acute COVID-19. Sequenced sample: PBMCs or T cells enriched from blood (not recorded which). The chain employs TRBV29-1 and TRBJ1-1; D is perhaps TRBD1 (5 bases). The DNA of the CDR3 is TGCAGCGGTCGAAGGGGAATTGACACTGAAGCTTTCTTT. Residues: CSGRRGIDTEAFF.